One sample yielded the 27 T cell receptor beta chains listed below, sequenced in a study of CD4 T cells in relation to SARS-CoV-2 and coronaviruses. The unexposed donors gave CD4+ T cells in about 2011-2018, prior to COVID-19. The cells were cultured for 10 days before CD4+ T cells were isolated. Assay used: immunoSEQ multiplex PCR; TCRdb lists only in-frame clones, some missing. This sample has around 20,000 clones, with about three fifths found just once. No antigen is known for these receptors. Sequences were obtained from CD4+ T cells from PBMCs, cultured in vitro. These receptors were obtained from a human donor in good health.

This clone was seen only a few times. V usage is TRBV4-1 and J usage is TRBJ2-3; D gene unclear. The germline V gene encodes CDR1 MGHRA and CDR2 YSYEKL. The CDR3 sequence is 14 residues long. V lost 1 base to trimming and J lost 1 base, with 6 bases between them. CDR3 region: CASSQAPGTDTQYF. The CDR3, as DNA: TGCGCCAGCAGCCAAGCCCCAGGCACAGATACGCAGTATTTT.

The chain joins TRBV7-9 to TRBJ2-5; D uncertain. V was shortened by 4 bases and J by 1 base, with 13 bases between the two germline ends. The CDR3 is 15 amino acids. The germline V gene has CDR1 SEHNR and CDR2 FQNEAQ (reference sequence). CDR3 nucleotide sequence: TGTGCCAGCAGCTCAGGAGTTCACATCCAAGAGACCCAGTACTTC. Amino acid sequence: CASSSGVHIQETQYF.

This clone was counted a few times. The chain is built from TRBV3-1 (or the pseudogene TRBV3-2) and TRBJ2-1; 13 positions agree with TRBD2. Per germline, CDR1 LGHDT and CDR2 YNNKEL (reference sequence). This CDR3 has 16 amino acids. The V and J ends lost 4 bases and 6 bases, in that order; junction bases with no gene match: 6. The CDR3 coding sequence is TGTGCCAGCAGCCCCCTACTAGCGGGAGGGGGCAATGAGCAGTTCTTC. Protein sequence: CASSPLLAGGGNEQFF.

The chain couples TRBV13 to TRBJ1-5; D unclear. Trimming took 0 bases from V and 5 from J, leaving 2 bases between them. CDR3 length: 12 amino acids. Germline V gene data show CDR1 as PRHDT and CDR2 as FYEKMQ (reference sequence). DNA for the CDR3: TGTGCCAGCAGCTTAGGGGATCAGCCCCAGCATTTT. It yields the protein CASSLGDQPQHF.

The chain links TRBV9 to TRBJ2-3; 13 bases line up with TRBD2. Germline CDR1 is SGDLS and CDR2 is YYNGEE. The length of the CDR3 is 17 residues. V lost 4 bases to trimming and J lost 4 bases; unmatched junction nucleotides: 9. Here the CDR3 DNA reads TGTGCCAGCAGCAAGCGGACTAGCGGGAGTTCATCAGATACGCAGTATTTT. It specifies CASSKRTSGSSSDTQYF.

The chain recombines TRBV10-3 with TRBJ2-5; no firm D call. Trimming removed 2 bases from V and 1 base from J, with 11 bases in between. The CDR3 length is 15 residues. The germline CDR1 and CDR2 sequences are ENHRY and SYGVKD. The CDR3 reads CAISEAETTQETQYF. The CDR3 DNA reads TGTGCCATCAGTGAGGCAGAAACCACCCAAGAGACCCAGTACTTC.

The chain uses TRBV3-1 (or the pseudogene TRBV3-2) and TRBJ2-1, with 9 nucleotides matching TRBD1. V lost 5 bases to trimming and J lost 1 base; unmatched junction nucleotides: 6. The CDR3 length is 16 residues. CDR1 is LGHDT and CDR2 is YNNKEL in the germline V gene (reference sequence). The CDR3 loop reads CASSDPGQGSYNEQFF. In nucleotides, the CDR3 is TGTGCCAGCAGCGATCCGGGACAGGGTTCCTACAATGAGCAGTTCTTC.

This chain links TRBV5-3 with TRBJ2-4; D not certain. TRBV5-3 carries the ORF label, with uncertain function. V was trimmed by 5 bases and J by 0 bases, leaving 12 bases between them. The CDR3 length is 15 residues. The CDR3 DNA reads TGTGCCAGAAGACCGATACACGTAGCCAAAAACATTCAGTACTTC. Amino acids: CARRPIHVAKNIQYF.

The CDR3 protein is CASRPGTLDSNQPQHF. DNA for the CDR3: TGCGCCAGCAGACCAGGGACACTCGATAGCAATCAGCCCCAGCATTTT. This chain links TRBV5-1 with TRBJ1-5; D perhaps matches TRBD1 (6 bases). CDR1 is SGHRS and CDR2 is YFSETQ in the germline V gene. The V gene lost 5 bases and the J gene lost 0 bases, with 15 bases spanning the gap. This CDR3 region has 16 residues.

The chain couples TRBV7-2 to TRBJ2-5; D possibly corresponds to TRBD1 (5 bases). This CDR3 comprises 13 residues. V lost 1 base and J lost 10, with 13 bases in between. Per germline, CDR1 SGHTA and CDR2 FQGNSA. The CDR3 protein is CASSLEGFYGQYF. CDR3 bases: TGTGCCAGCAGCTTAGAGGGGTTCTACGGCCAGTACTTC.

This chain connects TRBV18 to TRBJ1-4, with D perhaps TRBD1 (6 bases). V was clipped by 4 bases and J by 7 bases, with 13 bases between them. CDR1 KGHSH and CDR2 LQKENI come from the germline V gene. The CDR3 sequence is 14 residues long. CDR3 residues: CASSLGGSGEKLFF. The CDR3, as DNA: TGTGCCAGCTCACTAGGGGGTTCTGGTGAAAAACTGTTTTTT. The whole variable domain, filled in from reference TRBV18 and TRBJ1-4, reads NAGVMQNPRHLVRRRGQEARLRCSPMKGHSHVYWYRQLPEEGLKFMVYLQKENIIDESGMPKERFSAEFPKEGPSILRIQQVVRGDSAAYFCASSLGGSGEKLFFGSGTQLSVL.

The chain joins TRBV28 to TRBJ1-2, with a tentative D call TRBD1 (5 bases). Germline V gene data show CDR1 as MDHEN and CDR2 as SYDVKM. V lost 5 bases, J lost 4 bases, and 17 bases lay in between. This CDR3 has 15 amino acids. The CDR3 loop is CASSEVAAGGYGYTF. CDR3 in DNA: TGTGCCAGCAGTGAAGTGGCGGCCGGGGGCTATGGCTACACCTTC.

The chain uses TRBV24-1 and TRBJ2-3, with D possibly called TRBD1 or TRBD2 (6 bases each). V was cut by 4 bases and J by 2 bases, with 9 bases left in between. Germline V gives CDR1 KGHDR, CDR2 SFDVKD. The CDR3 is made up of 14 amino acids. This CDR3 reads CATSERGVTDTQYF. In DNA form, the CDR3 reads TGTGCCACCAGTGAGAGGGGGGTCACAGATACGCAGTATTTT.

This chain uses TRBV5-1 with TRBJ1-3, with TRBD1 matching 9 bases. Germline trimming cut 4 bases from V and 0 bases from J; bases unmatched to any gene: 17. There are 20 residues in the CDR3. Germline V gene sequence: CDR1 SGHRS, CDR2 YFSETQ. The CDR3 DNA follows: TGCGCCAGCAGCAAGTTGTGGCGGACAGGGGAAGAAGGCTCTGGAAACACCATATATTTT. The encoded protein is CASSKLWRTGEEGSGNTIYF.

This clone was observed a single time. The V call is TRBV4-3, the J call TRBJ1-5; D is possibly TRBD1 (6 bases). Per germline, CDR1 LGHNA and CDR2 YSLEER. The CDR3 has 17 residues. Trimming shortened V by 0 bases and J by 3 bases, and 15 bases separated the two germline ends. The CDR3 nucleotides are TGCGCCAGCAGCCAAGACCCCCCAGGGGTTCCCAATCAGCCCCAGCATTTT. Protein: CASSQDPPGVPNQPQHF.

The genes are TRBV4-1 and TRBJ2-1, with D possibly matching TRBD1 (5 bases). Per the germline V gene, CDR1 is MGHRA and CDR2 is YSYEKL. This CDR3 has 16 residues. Trimming left V 1 base short and J 0 bases short, with 10 bases between. The CDR3 DNA follows: TGCGCCAGCAGCCAAGGGGGCTTGAGCTCCTACAATGAGCAGTTCTTC. Its protein is CASSQGGLSSYNEQFF.

This sequence joins TRBV6-2 or TRBV6-3 and TRBJ2-7; either TRBD1 or TRBD2 may supply D (5 bases each). This CDR3 comprises 17 residues. Trimming removed 5 bases at V and 3 bases at J, with 23 bases between. Per germline, CDR1 MNHEY and CDR2 SVGEGT. This chain's CDR3 is CASSPLPGTQSNYEQYF. CDR3 DNA sequence: TGTGCCAGCAGTCCCCTCCCCGGGACCCAAAGCAACTACGAGCAGTACTTC.

This clone turned up a few times. The rearrangement links TRBV18 to TRBJ2-1; TRBD1 aligns across 7 bases. The CDR3 consists of 15 residues. Germline trimming cut 6 bases from V and 6 bases from J; bases unmatched to any gene: 11. Germline lookup yields CDR1 KGHSH and CDR2 LQKENI. The DNA of the CDR3 is TGTGCCAGCTCCCCAGTGGGGACAGACTTCAATGAGCAGTTCTTC. This encodes CASSPVGTDFNEQFF.

The chain is built from TRBV4-3 and TRBJ2-6; the D gene could be TRBD1 or TRBD2 (5 bases each). From germline, CDR1 is LGHNA and CDR2 YSLEER. Trimming pared 1 base from V and 0 bases from J, leaving 10 bases between. CDR3 length equals 17 residues. CDR3 DNA: TGCGCCAGCAGCCAAGCGGGGCCGAGCTCTGGGGCCAACGTCCTGACTTTC. Its translation is CASSQAGPSSGANVLTF.

V gene TRBV28 combines with J gene TRBJ2-7; the D gene is possibly TRBD1 (6 bases). Germline CDR1 and CDR2: MDHEN and SYDVKM. The CDR3 consists of 14 residues. V gave up 6 bases and J gave up 2 bases, with 14 bases separating them. Here the CDR3 reads CASRRNRDPYEQYF. CDR3 nucleotide sequence: TGTGCCAGCAGGCGCAACAGGGATCCCTACGAGCAGTACTTC. Complete variable domain (other parts from reference TRBV28 and TRBJ2-7): DVKVTQSSRYLVKRTGEKVFLECVQDMDHENMFWYRQDPGLGLRLIYFSYDVKMKEKGDIPEGYSVSREKKERFSLILESASTNQTSMYLCASRRNRDPYEQYFGPGTRLTVT.

V and J are TRBV6-5 and TRBJ1-2; a weak D match, TRBD1 (6 bases). The V and J ends lost 6 bases and 7 bases respectively, with 12 bases between them. This CDR3 region has 12 residues. Germline-derived CDR1 and CDR2 are MNHEY and SVGAGI. CDR3 bases: TGTGCCAGCAGGCAGGGGCTGAGTGGCTACACCTTC. Protein: CASRQGLSGYTF.

The genes are TRBV6-2 or TRBV6-3 and TRBJ2-7, with D tentatively TRBD2 (5 bases). Germline loops: CDR1 MNHEY, CDR2 SVGEGT. This CDR3 region has 15 residues. Trimming took 5 bases from V and 7 from J, leaving 21 bases between them. The CDR3 nucleotides read TGTGCCAGCAGTACTGACGGAGGACCCTACGAAGAGCAGTACTTC. Protein product: CASSTDGGPYEEQYF.

As DNA, the CDR3 is TGTGCCAGCAGACGTCCAGGAAAGTCGAACACCGGGGAGCTGTTTTTT. It specifies CASRRPGKSNTGELFF. The chain employs TRBV7-8 and TRBJ2-2; D remains unclear. The CDR3 runs 16 residues. Germline CDR1 reads SGHVS; CDR2 reads FQNEAQ. V was shortened by 6 bases and J by 0 bases, with 14 bases between the two germline ends. Filled out from reference TRBV7-8 and TRBJ2-2, the complete variable domain reads GAGVSQSPRYKVAKRGQDVALRCDPISGHVSLFWYQQALGQGPEFLTYFQNEAQLDKSGLPSDRFFAERPEGSVSTLKIQRTQQEDSAVYLCASRRPGKSNTGELFFGEGSRLTVL.

The rearrangement links TRBV5-1 to TRBJ2-1; TRBD2 matches at 11 bases. This CDR3 spans 15 amino acids. CDR1 and CDR2 from the germline V gene are SGHRS and YFSETQ. The V gene end was trimmed by 4 bases and the J gene end by 4 bases; junction bases not matched to a gene: 4. The CDR3 sequence is CASSVGTSGYNEQFF. The CDR3, as DNA: TGCGCCAGCAGCGTCGGGACTAGCGGATACAATGAGCAGTTCTTC.

The genes are TRBV29-1 and TRBJ1-1, with D possibly matching TRBD1 (6 bases). CDR3 size: 13 residues. The V gene lost 7 bases and the J gene lost 4 bases, with 16 bases spanning the gap. CDR1 and CDR2 (germline): SQVTM, ANQGSEA. The CDR3 protein is CSAEGGLGTEAFF. CDR3 bases: TGCAGCGCCGAAGGGGGGCTGGGCACTGAAGCTTTCTTT.

The CDR3 sequence: CASSPGIRVTGELFF. CDR3 coding DNA: TGCGCCAGCAGCCCAGGGATCAGGGTTACCGGGGAGCTGTTTTTT. This chain connects TRBV5-1 to TRBJ2-2; TRBD1 might be the D (5 bases). Trimming stripped 4 bases from V and 5 bases from J, with 15 bases between. The CDR3 sequence is 15 residues long. Looked up from germline, CDR1 is SGHRS and CDR2 is YFSETQ.

V and J are TRBV10-2 and TRBJ2-5; 15 bases are a match to TRBD2. CDR3 size: 18 residues. The trim removed 6 bases at V and 4 bases at J, leaving 12 bases unmatched. Germline V gives CDR1 WSHSY, CDR2 SAAADI. The CDR3 reads CASRTGTSGRRVGETQYF. The CDR3 DNA sequence: TGCGCCAGCAGGACCGGGACTAGCGGGAGGAGGGTAGGAGAGACCCAGTACTTC.